Listed below are T cell receptor beta chains from one sample, sequenced in a study of beta chain features in type 1 diabetes. Here immunoSEQ multiplex PCR was the method, and the copy in TCRdb shows in-frame clones only, minus some. This table holds more than 95,000 clones, 28% found once. Sequencing input: central memory CD4+ T cells from blood. These receptors all stem from a woman in her late teens or twenties with type 1 diabetes. CDR3s include the opening cysteine and the closing phenylalanine or tryptophan. D genes are given only for firm matches. The size entry is marked missing in some rows and otherwise reads once, few, many or a size class.

TRBJ1-1,TRBD1,-,TRBV2,TGTGCCAGCGGGAACAGGGGGTACACTGAAGCTTTCTTT,CASGNRGYTEAFF
TRBJ1-1,-,-,TRBV18,TGTGCCAGCTCAACGGACAGTAGGAACACTGAAGCTTTCTTT,CASSTDSRNTEAFF
TRBJ1-3,-,-,TRBV10-3,TGTGCCATCAGCGGGACATCGAACTCTGGAAACACCATATATTTT,CAISGTSNSGNTIYF
TRBJ2-2,-,-,TRBV11-2,TGTGCCAGCAGCCATTTCGGGGAGCTGTTTTTT,CASSHFGELFF
TRBJ2-1,TRBD2,few,TRBV30,TGTGCCTGGAGTGCGGGACTAGCGGTCGATGAGCAGTTCTTC,CAWSAGLAVDEQFF
TRBJ2-3,TRBD2,-,TRBV7-2,TGTGCCAGCAGCTTAGATATAGCGGGAGGAAGATCTAGCACAGATACGCAGTATTTT,CASSLDIAGGRSSTDTQYF
TRBJ1-5,-,few,TRBV28,TGTGCCAGCAGCCGAGATAGCAATCAGCCCCAGCATTTT,CASSRDSNQPQHF
TRBJ2-4,TRBD2,-,TRBV5-4,TGTGCCAGCAGCCGTGGGCGGGGGGGGACCAAAAACATTCAGTACTTC,CASSRGRGGTKNIQYF
TRBJ2-6,-,many,TRBV5-1,TGCGCCAGCAGCTTGCAGGGGATGGCTGGGGCCAACGTCCTGACTTTC,CASSLQGMAGANVLTF
TRBJ2-5,TRBD2,-,TRBV2,TGTGCCACCCGGGGGGTCTCCCAAGAGACCCAGTACTTC,CATRGVSQETQYF
TRBJ1-5,-,-,TRBV2,TGTGCCAGCAGCCGGGACACCTATCAGCCCCAGCATTTT,CASSRDTYQPQHF